This is a list of T cell receptor beta chains from one sample in a study of cytomegalovirus exposure and HLA in healthy donors. The table came from immunoSEQ multiplex PCR; TCRdb's copy has only in-frame clones and leaves some out. This sample carries under 200,000 clones, more than 60% of them seen once, and the ten largest clones take around 3.1%. The sequenced material came from PBMCs. The receptors come from a woman aged 45-65 years in good health and CMV-seropositive. Both conserved end residues are part of each CDR3. Each record gives: clone size, J gene, V gene, D gene, CDR3 length, CDR3 protein, CDR3 DNA. A D gene is named only where the DNA matches it firmly. Part of the rows lack a size; the others show once, few, many or a class for expanded clones.

size: -; J: TRBJ1-5; V: TRBV19; D: -; length: 12; CDR3: CASSILYQPQHF; DNA: TGTGCCAGTAGTATCCTTTATCAGCCCCAGCATTTT
size: -; J: TRBJ2-2; V: TRBV5-1; D: TRBD2; length: 16; CDR3: CASSSPAGGTTGELFF; DNA: TGCGCCAGCAGCAGCCCAGCGGGGGGGACTACCGGGGAGCTGTTTTTT
size: -; J: TRBJ2-3; V: TRBV7-2; D: TRBD1; length: 17; CDR3: CVSSLARQGAGTDTQYF; DNA: TGTGTCAGCAGCTTAGCTCGGCAGGGGGCTGGCACAGATACGCAGTATTTT
size: -; J: TRBJ1-1; V: TRBV18; D: -; length: 15; CDR3: CASSPSTGVNTEAFF; DNA: TGTGCCAGCTCACCTTCGACAGGTGTGAACACTGAAGCTTTCTTT
size: -; J: TRBJ2-1; V: TRBV7-9; D: TRBD2; length: 16; CDR3: CASSLPSGGTYNEQFF; DNA: TGTGCCAGCAGCTTACCTAGCGGGGGGACCTACAATGAGCAGTTCTTC
size: -; J: TRBJ2-5; V: TRBV25-1; D: -; length: 17; CDR3: CASSEAPGRGGEETQYF; DNA: TGTGCCAGCAGTGAGGCCCCCGGCAGAGGGGGGGAAGAGACCCAGTACTTC
size: -; J: TRBJ2-2; V: TRBV6-1; D: -; length: 15; CDR3: CASRLGMSGTGELFF; DNA: TGTGCCAGCAGGCTCGGGATGAGCGGCACCGGGGAGCTGTTTTTT
size: -; J: TRBJ2-5; V: TRBV10-3; D: -; length: 16; CDR3: CAISVSEGRPPSEQYF; DNA: TGTGCCATCAGTGTTTCGGAGGGCAGACCTCCGTCGGAGCAGTACTTC
size: -; J: TRBJ1-5; V: TRBV28; D: TRBD1; length: 15; CDR3: CASSSRTGGRQPQHF; DNA: TGTGCCAGCAGTTCCCGGACAGGGGGCCGTCAGCCCCAGCATTTT
size: -; J: TRBJ1-6; V: TRBV28; D: -; length: 16; CDR3: CASSPPGQFYNSPLHF; DNA: TGTGCCAGCAGTCCACCCGGACAGTTTTATAATTCACCCCTCCACTTT
size: few; J: TRBJ1-2; V: TRBV5-1; D: -; length: 14; CDR3: CASSPEGGLGGYTF; DNA: TGCGCCAGCAGCCCCGAGGGGGGGCTGGGCGGCTACACCTTC
size: -; J: TRBJ2-1; V: TRBV10-3; D: TRBD2; length: 17; CDR3: CAISQGASGKIYNEQFF; DNA: TGTGCCATCAGTCAAGGGGCTAGCGGGAAGATCTACAATGAGCAGTTCTTC
size: -; J: TRBJ2-2; V: TRBV4-3; D: TRBD2; length: 16; CDR3: CASSKEVGLVSGELFF; DNA: TGCGCCAGCAGCAAGGAAGTGGGACTAGTTTCCGGGGAGCTGTTTTTT
size: few; J: TRBJ1-1; V: TRBV5-1; D: -; length: 15; CDR3: CASSDPTGGSTEAFF; DNA: TGCGCCAGCAGCGACCCGACCGGGGGAAGCACTGAAGCTTTCTTT
size: -; J: TRBJ1-1; V: TRBV6-6; D: TRBD1; length: 14; CDR3: CASSRGRVNTEAFF; DNA: TGTGCCAGCAGCAGGGGGCGGGTGAACACTGAAGCTTTCTTT
size: -; J: TRBJ1-1; V: TRBV7-9; D: TRBD1; length: 15; CDR3: CASLGTGGWNTEAFF; DNA: TGTGCCAGCTTAGGGACAGGGGGATGGAACACTGAAGCTTTCTTT
size: -; J: TRBJ1-4; V: TRBV5-1; D: -; length: 16; CDR3: CASAEGIPATNEKLFF; DNA: TGCGCCAGCGCGGAGGGAATCCCTGCAACTAATGAAAAACTGTTTTTT
size: -; J: TRBJ2-3; V: TRBV30; D: TRBD2; length: 15; CDR3: CAWSVVAGITDTQYF; DNA: TGTGCCTGGAGTGTAGTAGCGGGGATCACAGATACGCAGTATTTT
size: -; J: TRBJ1-5; V: TRBV30; D: -; length: 15; CDR3: CAWSVRGGGNQPQHF; DNA: TGTGCCTGGAGTGTAAGGGGCGGGGGCAATCAGCCCCAGCATTTT
size: -; J: TRBJ2-3; V: TRBV9; D: -; length: 16; CDR3: CASSVGEGAITDTQYF; DNA: TGTGCCAGCAGCGTAGGGGAAGGGGCGATCACAGATACGCAGTATTTT
size: -; J: TRBJ1-1; V: TRBV25-1; D: TRBD1; length: 13; CDR3: CASSRTGNTEAFF; DNA: TGTGCCAGCAGCCGGACAGGGAATACTGAAGCTTTCTTT
size: -; J: TRBJ2-7; V: TRBV27; D: -; length: 15; CDR3: CASSLYAGNDYEQYF; DNA: TGTGCCAGCAGTTTATACGCAGGCAATGACTACGAGCAGTACTTC
size: -; J: TRBJ1-2; V: TRBV7-8; D: TRBD1; length: 17; CDR3: CASSLDDRGLPNYGYTF; DNA: TGTGCCAGCAGCTTAGATGACAGGGGGCTTCCCAACTATGGCTACACCTTC
size: few; J: TRBJ2-4; V: TRBV19; D: TRBD1; length: 13; CDR3: CASSRGRGNIQYF; DNA: TGTGCCAGTAGCAGGGGGCGCGGAAACATTCAGTACTTC
size: -; J: TRBJ1-1; V: TRBV7-9; D: TRBD1; length: 14; CDR3: CASSPRTGGTEAFF; DNA: TGTGCCAGCAGCCCCAGGACAGGGGGAACTGAAGCTTTCTTT
size: -; J: TRBJ1-4; V: TRBV19; D: -; length: 14; CDR3: CASSMQKNNEKLFF; DNA: TGTGCCAGTAGTATGCAGAAAAATAATGAAAAACTGTTTTTT
size: -; J: TRBJ1-1; V: TRBV30; D: -; length: 13; CDR3: CAFNWGLNTEAFF; DNA: TGTGCCTTTAACTGGGGCCTCAACACTGAAGCTTTCTTT
size: -; J: TRBJ2-3; V: TRBV5-5; D: -; length: 15; CDR3: CASSSWTEPTDTQYF; DNA: TGTGCCAGCAGCTCCTGGACAGAACCCACAGATACGCAGTATTTT
size: -; J: TRBJ2-1; V: TRBV2; D: TRBD2; length: 14; CDR3: CASRGLAGYNEQFF; DNA: TGTGCCAGCAGAGGACTAGCGGGATACAATGAGCAGTTCTTC
size: -; J: TRBJ1-6; V: TRBV28; D: -; length: 15; CDR3: CASRAFGPGVFPLHF; DNA: -
size: -; J: TRBJ2-3; V: TRBV7-9; D: TRBD1; length: 17; CDR3: CASSLNRGRRGTDTQYF; DNA: TGTGCCAGCAGCTTAAATAGGGGGCGCCGTGGGACAGATACGCAGTATTTT
size: -; J: TRBJ2-7; V: TRBV18; D: -; length: 18; CDR3: CASSPPVRLVKRNYEQYF; DNA: TGTGCCAGCTCACCACCGGTCCGACTAGTAAAAAGGAACTACGAGCAGTACTTC
size: -; J: TRBJ2-3; V: TRBV4-3; D: TRBD2; length: 16; CDR3: CASSQGLTSEGDTQYF; DNA: TGCGCCAGCAGCCAAGGCTTAACTAGCGAAGGAGATACGCAGTATTTT
size: -; J: TRBJ1-2; V: TRBV7-2; D: TRBD1; length: 15; CDR3: CASSLGRGTAYGYTF; DNA: TGTGCCAGCAGCTTAGGTCGCGGGACAGCCTATGGCTACACCTTC
size: -; J: TRBJ1-1; V: TRBV7-2; D: -; length: 13; CDR3: CASSYRVDTEAFF; DNA: TGTGCCAGCAGCTACAGGGTCGATACTGAAGCTTTCTTT